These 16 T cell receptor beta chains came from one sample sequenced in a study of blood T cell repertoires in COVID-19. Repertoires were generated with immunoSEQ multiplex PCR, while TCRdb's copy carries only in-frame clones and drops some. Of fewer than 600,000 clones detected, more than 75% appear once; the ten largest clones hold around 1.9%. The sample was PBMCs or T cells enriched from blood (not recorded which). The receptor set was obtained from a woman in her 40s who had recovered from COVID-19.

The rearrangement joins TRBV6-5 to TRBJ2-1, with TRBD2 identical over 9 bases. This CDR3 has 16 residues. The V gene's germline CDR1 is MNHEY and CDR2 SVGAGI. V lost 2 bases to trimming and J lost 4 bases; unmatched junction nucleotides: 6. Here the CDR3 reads CASSYGPSGAYNEQFF. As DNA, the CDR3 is TGTGCCAGCAGTTACGGGCCTAGCGGGGCTTACAATGAGCAGTTCTTC.

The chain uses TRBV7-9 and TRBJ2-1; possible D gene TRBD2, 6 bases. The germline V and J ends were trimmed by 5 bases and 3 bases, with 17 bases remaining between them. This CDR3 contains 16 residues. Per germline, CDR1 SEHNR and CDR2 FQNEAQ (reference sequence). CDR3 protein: CASSRVLSGDYNEQFF. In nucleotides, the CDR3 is TGTGCCAGCAGCCGGGTCCTTAGCGGCGACTACAATGAGCAGTTCTTC.

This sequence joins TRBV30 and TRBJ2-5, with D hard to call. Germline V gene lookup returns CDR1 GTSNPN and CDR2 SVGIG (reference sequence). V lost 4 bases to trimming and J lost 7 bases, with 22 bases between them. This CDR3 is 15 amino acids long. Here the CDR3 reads CAWIPPPALGGTQYF. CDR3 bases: TGTGCCTGGATCCCCCCTCCGGCCCTCGGCGGGACCCAGTACTTC.

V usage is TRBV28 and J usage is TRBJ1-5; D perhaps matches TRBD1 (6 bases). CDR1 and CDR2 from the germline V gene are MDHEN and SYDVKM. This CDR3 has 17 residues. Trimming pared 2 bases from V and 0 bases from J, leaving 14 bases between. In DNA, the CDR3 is TGTGCCAGCAGTTTAGTTACAGGGACCCATAGCAATCAGCCCCAGCATTTT. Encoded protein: CASSLVTGTHSNQPQHF.

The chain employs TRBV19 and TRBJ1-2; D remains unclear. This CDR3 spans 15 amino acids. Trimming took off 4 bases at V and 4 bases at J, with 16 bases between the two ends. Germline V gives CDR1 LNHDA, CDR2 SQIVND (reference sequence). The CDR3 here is CASSKRYAIVYGYTF. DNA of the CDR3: TGTGCCAGTAGTAAGCGGTACGCCATTGTCTATGGCTACACCTTC.

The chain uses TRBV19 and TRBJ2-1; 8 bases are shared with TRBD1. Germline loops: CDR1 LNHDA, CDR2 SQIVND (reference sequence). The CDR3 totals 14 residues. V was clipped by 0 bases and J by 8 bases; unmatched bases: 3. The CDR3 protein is CASSIDGQGDEQFF. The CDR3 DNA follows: TGTGCCAGTAGTATAGACGGACAGGGAGATGAGCAGTTCTTC.

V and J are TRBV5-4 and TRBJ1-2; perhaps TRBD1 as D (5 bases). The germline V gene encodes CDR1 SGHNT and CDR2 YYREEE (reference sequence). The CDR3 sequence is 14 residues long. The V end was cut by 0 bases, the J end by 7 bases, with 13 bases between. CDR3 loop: CASSLAAGLIGYTF. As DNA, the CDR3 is TGTGCCAGCAGCTTGGCGGCAGGGTTGATTGGCTACACCTTC.

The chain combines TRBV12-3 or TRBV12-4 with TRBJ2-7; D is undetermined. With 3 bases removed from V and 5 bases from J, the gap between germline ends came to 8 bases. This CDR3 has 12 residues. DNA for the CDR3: TGTGCCAGCAGTTTTTCGTCGGACGAGCAGTACTTC. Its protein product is CASSFSSDEQYF.

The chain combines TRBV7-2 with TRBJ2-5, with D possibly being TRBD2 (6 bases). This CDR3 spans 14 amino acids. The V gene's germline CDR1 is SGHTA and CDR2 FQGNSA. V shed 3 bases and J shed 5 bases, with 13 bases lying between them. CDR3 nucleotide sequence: TGTGCCAGCAGCTTCGCGGGAACTGGGGAGACCCAGTACTTC. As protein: CASSFAGTGETQYF.

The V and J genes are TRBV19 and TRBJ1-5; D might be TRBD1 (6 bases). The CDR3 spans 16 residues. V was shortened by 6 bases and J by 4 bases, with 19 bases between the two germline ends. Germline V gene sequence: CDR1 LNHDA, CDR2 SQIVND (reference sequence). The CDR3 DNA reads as TGTGCCAGTAGCCGTACCGGGACACCAAAAAATCAGCCCCAGCATTTT. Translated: CASSRTGTPKNQPQHF.

CDR3 DNA: TGTGCCAGTAGACTAGCGGGGGTCCAGAATGAGCAGTTCTTC. Its protein product is CASRLAGVQNEQFF. V usage is TRBV19 and J usage is TRBJ2-1, with 11 bases fitting TRBD2. CDR3 size: 14 residues. Germline values: CDR1 LNHDA, CDR2 SQIVND (reference sequence). V lost 6 bases and J lost 7; bases outside the gene matches: 5.

The CDR3 sequence is CASSEWLREGETQYF. The CDR3 DNA sequence: TGTGCCAGCAGTGAGTGGTTGCGGGAGGGAGAGACCCAGTACTTC. The V gene is TRBV6-1, the J gene TRBJ2-5, with 9 bases fitting TRBD2. CDR3 size: 15 residues. The trim removed 3 bases at V and 4 bases at J, leaving 6 bases unmatched. Per germline, CDR1 MNHNS and CDR2 SASEGT.

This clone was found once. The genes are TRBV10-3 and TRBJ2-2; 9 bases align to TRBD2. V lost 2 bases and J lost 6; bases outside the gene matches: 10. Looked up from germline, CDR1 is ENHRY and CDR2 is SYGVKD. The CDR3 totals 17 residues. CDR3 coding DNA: TGTGCCATCAGTGAGAAAGCGGGGGGAGTTGTTGCCGGGGAGCTGTTTTTT. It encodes CAISEKAGGVVAGELFF.

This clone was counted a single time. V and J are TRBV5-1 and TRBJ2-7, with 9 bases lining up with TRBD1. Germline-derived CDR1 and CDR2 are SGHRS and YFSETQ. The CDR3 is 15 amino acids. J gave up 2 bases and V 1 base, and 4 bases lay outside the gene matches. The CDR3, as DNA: TGCGCCAGCAGCTTGAAGAGGACAGGGGCCTACGAGCAGTACTTC. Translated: CASSLKRTGAYEQYF.

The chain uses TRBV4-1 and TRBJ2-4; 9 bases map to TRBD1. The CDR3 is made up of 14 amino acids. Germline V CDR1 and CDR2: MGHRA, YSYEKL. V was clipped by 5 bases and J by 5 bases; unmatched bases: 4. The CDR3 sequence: CASSYRDRENIQYF. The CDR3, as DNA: TGCGCCAGCAGCTACCGGGACAGGGAAAACATTCAGTACTTC.

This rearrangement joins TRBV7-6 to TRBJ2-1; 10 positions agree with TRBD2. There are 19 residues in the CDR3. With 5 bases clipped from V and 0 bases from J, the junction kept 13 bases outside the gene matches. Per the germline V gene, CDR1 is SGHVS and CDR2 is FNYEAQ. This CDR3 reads CASSPTTSGALSSYNEQFF. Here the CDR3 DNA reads TGTGCCAGCAGCCCCACCACTAGCGGGGCCCTTTCCTCCTACAATGAGCAGTTCTTC. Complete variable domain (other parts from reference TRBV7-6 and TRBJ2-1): GAGVSQSPRYKVTKRGQDVALRCDPISGHVSLYWYRQALGQGPEFLTYFNYEAQQDKSGLPNDRFSAERPEGSISTLTIQRTEQRDSAMYRCASSPTTSGALSSYNEQFFGPGTRLTVL.